This T cell receptor beta chain emerged from a study of cytomegalovirus exposure and HLA in healthy donors. In regard to this clone: Its antigen remains unidentified.

Primers for the PCR totalled 60 Vbeta and 13 Jbeta. Profiled with immunoSEQ multiplex PCR; TCRdb holds only in-frame clones, not every one. The sample records under 200,000 clones, 80% to 90% being singletons. Sampled while nominally healthy, donors likely had unrecorded immune exposures. The CDR3 length is 14 residues. Germline CDR1 reads LNHDA; CDR2 reads SQIVND (reference sequence). V was pared by 3 bases and J by 1 base, with 6 bases between. General observations from the study: It was likely that a cluster of highly shared sequence variants was a sequencing artifact. As a later analysis showed, several of the most significant clusters appeared to be linked to common viral pathogens. It was shown in a later analysis that HLA-associated TCR beta chains were more clonally expanded than other, equally common chains.

The material sequenced was PBMCs. This clonotype was obtained from a man younger than 30 in good health and CMV-seropositive. The chain joins TRBV19 to TRBJ2-2; D may be TRBD2 (5 bases). CDR3 loop: CASSIAGNTGELFF. In DNA, the CDR3 is TGTGCCAGTAGTATTGCGGGGAACACCGGGGAGCTGTTTTTT.